This T cell receptor (beta chain) was captured by sequencing in a study of graft-versus-host responses after intestinal transplantation. In the study overall: Every recipient had anti-thymocyte globulin induction and two to four years of tacrolimus plus steroids.

Whole-study results and caveats: Individuals carrying graft-donor T cell macrochimerism showed high graft-versus-host to host-versus-graft clonal ratios in allografts.

By share, this clone counts as large. The antigen is unknown. Lymphocytes (intraepithelial and lamina propria) were released by processing the graft tissue. This table comes from immunoSEQ multiplex PCR, and its TCRdb copy is limited to in-frame clones, with some not included. The table records about 6,400 clones, approximately 83% of them present only once. The sample consisted of ileum tissue, taken approximately 290 days after intestinal transplant. This TCR was sampled from a human patient who received an intestinal transplant, so some T cells may come from the graft donor.

The CDR3 protein is CASSPTGANYEQYF. CDR3 nucleotide sequence: TGCGCCAGCAGCCCGACAGGGGCCAACTACGAGCAGTACTTC. This chain joins TRBV5-1 and TRBJ2-7; 8 positions agree with TRBD1. Germline V lookup: CDR1 SGHRS, CDR2 YFSETQ. V shed 4 bases and J 3 bases; nucleotides not matched to a gene: 6. The CDR3 has 14 residues. The full variable domain, rest sourced from reference TRBV5-1 and TRBJ2-7, is KAGVTQTPRYLIKTRGQQVTLSCSPISGHRSVSWYQQTPGQGLQFLFEYFSETQRNKGNFPGRFSGRQFSNSRSEMNVSTLELGDSALYLCASSPTGANYEQYFGPGTRLTVT.